Presented here are 25 T cell receptor beta chains from one specimen sequenced in a study of blood T cell repertoires in COVID-19 (dated by TCRdb to the early 2020s). Libraries were constructed by the immunoSEQ multiplex PCR assay. TCRdb holds this immuneACCESS table with in-frame rearrangements only. Some clones are missing; in checked studies, unresolved V genes explain under half, and the rest has no known cause. The sample yields 90,000 to 100,000 clones; approximately 82% were counted once. The ten top clones hold about 25% of the sample. Material for sequencing was peripheral blood. All receptors come from a man aged 60 to 75 with acute or convalescent COVID-19.

CDR3 residues: CASSFRAAYEQYV. DNA for the CDR3: TGTGCCAGCAGTTTCAGGGCCGCCTACGAGCAGTACGTC. The J gene is TRBJ2-7, the V gene TRBV2, with D possibly matching TRBD1 (5 bases). V gave up 5 bases and J gave up 2 bases, with 10 bases separating them. CDR1 is SNHLY, CDR2 FYNNEI, per germline. The CDR3 has 13 residues.

The J gene is TRBJ1-1, the V gene TRBV7-9; tentatively, D is TRBD1 (5 bases). Germline V CDR1 and CDR2: SEHNR, FQNEAQ (reference sequence). V dropped 8 bases and J dropped 1 base, with 17 bases sitting between them. The CDR3 has 15 amino acids. The CDR3, as DNA: TGTGCCAGCGGGGGAGGGTGGCAGGCGAACACTGAAGCTTTCTTT. Protein: CASGGGWQANTEAFF. Filled out from reference TRBV7-9 and TRBJ1-1, the complete variable domain reads DTGVSQNPRHKITKRGQNVTFRCDPISEHNRLYWYRQTLGQGPEFLTYFQNEAQLEKSRLLSDRFSAERPKGSFSTLEIQRTEQGDSAMYLCASGGGWQANTEAFFGQGTRLTVV.

V is TRBV9 and J is TRBJ2-1; a weak D match, TRBD1 (5 bases). V was pared by 0 bases and J by 6 bases, with 16 bases between. CDR3 size: 16 residues. Per germline, CDR1 SGDLS and CDR2 YYNGEE. DNA for the CDR3: TGTGCCAGCAGCGTAGCTCTAAGGGGCGCAGGCAATGAGCAGTTCTTC. This sequence encodes CASSVALRGAGNEQFF.

The chain carries TRBV6-2 or TRBV6-3 and TRBJ1-1; unclear D gene. This CDR3 has 16 residues. Germline lookup yields CDR1 MNHEY and CDR2 SVGEGT. Trimming shortened V by 2 bases and J by 1 base, and 14 bases separated the two germline ends. The CDR3 sequence: CASSYGLGRGNTEAFF. The DNA of the CDR3 is TGTGCCAGCAGTTACGGGCTTGGGCGGGGGAACACTGAAGCTTTCTTT.

V is TRBV5-8 and J is TRBJ1-4, with TRBD1 as a possible D gene (5 bases). CDR1 SGHTS and CDR2 YDEGEE come from the germline V gene. This CDR3 spans 15 amino acids. V was trimmed by 0 bases and J by 8 bases, leaving 14 bases between them. CDR3 DNA sequence: TGTGCCAGCAGCTTGGGGAGGGGAGATAAGGAAAAACTGTTTTTT. It codes for CASSLGRGDKEKLFF.

This chain joins TRBV19 and TRBJ1-2, with 8 bases aligning to TRBD1. Germline V gene lookup returns CDR1 LNHDA and CDR2 SQIVND (reference sequence). CDR3 length: 15 residues. J was trimmed by 8 bases and V by 5 bases; bases with no gene match: 13. Here the CDR3 DNA reads TGTGCCAGTAGTGATACAGGGACAGGTCGTCGCGGCTACACCTTC. Translated, it gives CASSDTGTGRRGYTF.

The chain combines TRBV7-2 with TRBJ1-1; D uncertain. V gave up 5 bases and J gave up 4 bases, with 11 bases separating them. The germline gives CDR1 SGHTA, CDR2 FQGNSA. The CDR3 length is 13 residues. Written as DNA, the CDR3 is TGTGCCAGCAGCCCCCGAACAATCACTGAAGCTTTCTTT. Translated: CASSPRTITEAFF.

The rearrangement uses TRBV4-1 and TRBJ2-6; no clear D. Germline CDR1 is MGHRA and CDR2 is YSYEKL. The CDR3 contains 15 residues. V was cut by 6 bases and J by 3 bases, with 12 bases left in between. The CDR3: CASSAGYDGANVLTF. The CDR3 DNA reads TGCGCCAGCAGTGCCGGTTACGATGGGGCCAACGTCCTGACTTTC.

The CDR3 loop reads CASSQGGGLHYEQYV. In DNA form, the CDR3 reads TGCGCCAGCAGCCAAGGCGGAGGATTACACTACGAGCAGTACGTC. V gene TRBV4-1 combines with J gene TRBJ2-7; D is possibly TRBD2 (5 bases). Germline lookup yields CDR1 MGHRA and CDR2 YSYEKL. There are 15 residues in the CDR3. Trimming stripped 1 base from V and 3 bases from J, with 13 bases between.

The rearrangement joins TRBV12-3 or TRBV12-4 to TRBJ1-2; D is uncertain. V gave up 4 bases and J gave up 4 bases, with 10 bases separating them. The length of the CDR3 is 13 residues. CDR3 nucleotides: TGTGCCAGCAGTTCACTGAAGCCCTATGGCTACACCTTC. This translates into CASSSLKPYGYTF.

The count of this clone is one. The gene calls are TRBV28 and TRBJ1-5, with TRBD1 matching 9 bases. The CDR3 consists of 17 residues. The J segment lost 3 bases and the V segment lost 2 bases, leaving 8 bases of the junction unmatched. Germline V CDR1 and CDR2: MDHEN, SYDVKM. The CDR3 is CASSLLPGQGINQPQHF. For the CDR3, the DNA is TGTGCCAGCAGTTTACTTCCTGGACAGGGGATCAATCAGCCCCAGCATTTT. The full variable domain, rest sourced from reference TRBV28 and TRBJ1-5, is DVKVTQSSRYLVKRTGEKVFLECVQDMDHENMFWYRQDPGLGLRLIYFSYDVKMKEKGDIPEGYSVSREKKERFSLILESASTNQTSMYLCASSLLPGQGINQPQHFGDGTRLSIL.

The rearrangement links TRBV7-2 to TRBJ2-2; possible D gene TRBD2, 6 bases. Germline CDR1 and CDR2: SGHTA and FQGNSA. V gave up 3 bases and J gave up 3 bases, with 11 bases separating them. This CDR3 has 15 amino acids. The CDR3 loop is CASSLKAGYTGELFF. DNA for the CDR3: TGTGCCAGCAGCTTGAAAGCGGGTTACACCGGGGAGCTGTTTTTT.

With respect to this clone: Other DNA sequences within the sample encode an identical CDR3. This chain joins TRBV18 and TRBJ1-1, with 7 bases aligning to TRBD1. CDR3 size: 17 residues. Trimming at V came to 0 bases and at J to 0 bases, leaving 7 bases not matched to a gene. The germline V gene has CDR1 KGHSH and CDR2 LQKENI. The CDR3 region is CASSPPRTGALNTEAFF. DNA of the CDR3: TGTGCCAGCTCACCACCGAGGACAGGAGCGCTGAACACTGAAGCTTTCTTT.

As to this clone: Relative to the germline gene, one junction end is altered; a read error may explain this. The chain couples TRBV19 to TRBJ2-2, with 11 positions matching TRBD1. CDR1 is LNHDA and CDR2 is SQIVND in the germline V gene (reference sequence). CDR3 length: 14 amino acids. The CDR3 loop reads CGSGTGGSPGELFF. In nucleotides, the CDR3 is TGCGGATCCGGGACAGGGGGGTCTCCCGGGGAGCTGTTTTTT.

The chain joins TRBV2 to TRBJ2-3; D ambiguous. Germline V gene lookup returns CDR1 SNHLY and CDR2 FYNNEI. V was trimmed by 7 bases and J by 2 bases, leaving 13 bases between them. This CDR3 contains 14 residues. The CDR3 bases are TGTGCCAGCAAACGGTTGGGCACCACAGATACGCAGTATTTT. It specifies CASKRLGTTDTQYF.

This chain joins TRBV10-3 and TRBJ1-6; D call uncertain. Trimming shortened V by 4 bases and J by 0 bases, and 7 bases separated the two germline ends. This CDR3 region has 15 residues. Per germline, CDR1 ENHRY and CDR2 SYGVKD. DNA for the CDR3: TGTGCCATCAGTGCCACGAGCTCCTATAATTCACCCCTCCACTTT. Translated, it gives CAISATSSYNSPLHF.

The chain carries TRBV7-2 and TRBJ2-5; 8 bases line up with TRBD2. Trimming cost V 1 base and J 3 bases; bases outside gene matches: 4. This CDR3 contains 15 residues. Per germline, CDR1 SGHTA and CDR2 FQGNSA. The CDR3 loop is CASSLDGGAEETQYF. The DNA of the CDR3 is TGTGCCAGCAGCTTAGACGGGGGGGCCGAAGAGACCCAGTACTTC.

The chain has TRBV5-1 and TRBJ1-3; maybe TRBD1 (5 bases). V was cut by 5 bases and J by 2 bases, with 14 bases left in between. The CDR3 totals 15 residues. CDR1 and CDR2 (germline): SGHRS, YFSETQ. The CDR3 nucleotides read TGCGCCAGCAGGGCAGGGTTCACGGCTGGAAACACCATATATTTT. Amino acid sequence: CASRAGFTAGNTIYF.

In its sample, this clone was seen a few times. V usage is TRBV19 and J usage is TRBJ1-4; 10 bases are shared with TRBD1. The germline gives CDR1 LNHDA, CDR2 SQIVND (reference sequence). The CDR3 is 16 amino acids. Trimming removed 11 bases from V and 0 bases from J; junction bases left unmatched: 9. CDR3 protein: CAAKGTGDATNEKLFF. The DNA of the CDR3 is TGTGCCGCGAAGGGGACAGGGGATGCAACTAATGAAAAACTGTTTTTT.

The V call is TRBV14, the J call TRBJ1-1; D is perhaps TRBD1 (6 bases). The CDR3 covers 15 residues. Germline CDR1 and CDR2: SGHDN and FVKESK. Trimming took 4 bases from V and 3 from J, leaving 15 bases between them. The CDR3 sequence: CASSPDRQGHTEAFF. CDR3 nucleotides: TGTGCCAGCAGCCCGGATCGGCAGGGGCACACTGAAGCTTTCTTT.

Points on this clone: The sample holds other DNA sequences that translate to the same CDR3. The chain employs TRBV18 and TRBJ1-6; 7 nucleotides line up with TRBD1. Trimming removed 5 bases from V and 8 bases from J; junction bases left unmatched: 6. CDR3 length equals 14 residues. Germline V gene sequence: CDR1 KGHSH, CDR2 LQKENI. CDR3 region: CASSDRVGDSPLHF. CDR3 in DNA: TGTGCCAGCTCAGACAGGGTCGGGGATTCACCCCTCCACTTT.

CDR3 sequence reads: CASSPGQREAFF. CDR3 bases: TGTGCCAGCAGTCCCGGACAACGTGAAGCTTTCTTT. The chain has TRBV12-3 or TRBV12-4 and TRBJ1-1, with a tentative D call TRBD1 (5 bases). The CDR3 sequence is 12 residues long. Trimming took off 5 bases at V and 7 bases at J, with 11 bases between the two ends.

The gene calls are TRBV15 and TRBJ1-1; 8 bases are a match to TRBD1. J was trimmed by 2 bases and V by 7 bases; bases with no gene match: 6. CDR1 is LNHNV and CDR2 is YYDKDF in the germline V gene (reference sequence). The CDR3 spans 14 residues. The CDR3 DNA is TGTGCCACCACAGGGGGCAGAACTAACACTGAAGCTTTCTTT. Its protein is CATTGGRTNTEAFF.

Regarding this clone: The same CDR3 can be traced to other DNA sequences in this sample. The chain combines TRBV7-9 with TRBJ1-1; D may be TRBD1 (5 bases). V was pared by 2 bases and J by 2 bases, with 9 bases between. The germline V gene has CDR1 SEHNR and CDR2 FQNEAQ (reference sequence). This CDR3 has 14 amino acids. CDR3 coding DNA: TGTGCCAGCAGCTTAACCCAGGGAAACACTGAAGCTTTCTTT. Amino acids: CASSLTQGNTEAFF. The variable domain in full, with the rest retrieved from reference TRBV7-9 and TRBJ1-1, is DTGVSQNPRHKITKRGQNVTFRCDPISEHNRLYWYRQTLGQGPEFLTYFQNEAQLEKSRLLSDRFSAERPKGSFSTLEIQRTEQGDSAMYLCASSLTQGNTEAFFGQGTRLTVV.

The genes are TRBV5-5 and TRBJ2-5; 10 bases align to TRBD2. V shed 5 bases, J shed 4 bases, and the junction held 17 bases outside the gene matches. Germline CDR1 reads SGHKS; CDR2 reads YYEKEE (reference sequence). CDR3 length: 18 residues. CDR3 residues: CASRKCSGGKVVAETQYF. The CDR3 coding sequence is TGTGCCAGCAGAAAATGTAGCGGGGGGAAGGTTGTTGCAGAGACCCAGTACTTC.